These T cell receptor beta chains were read from a single sample in a study of CD8+ T cells in alopecia areata. Clones were read by immunoSEQ multiplex PCR, and TCRdb kept only the in-frame ones, dropping some. The data show 150,000 to 200,000 clones, around 60% seen once. This sample comprised CD4+ T cells sorted from blood, obtained at week 24, from a patient treated with tofacitinib. All receptors come from a human donor with alopecia areata. Both conserved end residues are trimmed from each CDR3. Fields, in order: V gene, J gene, CDR3 protein.

>TRBV5-1|TRBJ2-3
ASSMDGAVTDTQY
>TRBV30|TRBJ2-7
AWSVGRGPYEQY
>TRBV15|TRBJ2-5
ATSRQGNLQETQY
>TRBV11-2|TRBJ1-1
ASSPRGQGPTEAF
>TRBV27|TRBJ1-1
ASSLEGMNTEAF
>TRBV4-1|TRBJ2-3
ASSQDGSGAGSDTQY
>TRBV30|TRBJ2-5
AWSVLAGRAETQY
>TRBV29-1|TRBJ2-3
SGDFSTDTQY
>TRBV11-1|TRBJ1-1
ASSLVSGNTEAF
>TRBV25-1|TRBJ1-6
ASSGTDRVISPLH
>TRBV7-8|TRBJ2-5
ATTRGVGGETQY
>TRBV6-5|TRBJ1-1
ASTEKSGKKAF
>TRBV27|TRBJ1-5
ASRRQGAGNQPQH
>TRBV29-1|TRBJ2-5
SVGVARKGETQY
>TRBV30|TRBJ2-2
ACARTANTGELF
>TRBV5-6|TRBJ2-1
ASSSPGGPLNEQF
>TRBV27|TRBJ1-1
ASSLWGDTEAF
>TRBV5-1|TRBJ2-5
ASSIGRGYTETQY
>TRBV7-9|TRBJ1-4
ASSFKLGGEYEKLF
>TRBV5-6|TRBJ1-5
ASSLGPSNNQPQH
>TRBV29-1|TRBJ1-2
SVEGGTGGLYNYGYT
>TRBV13|TRBJ1-6
ASRNRDSPLH
>TRBV7-9|TRBJ1-1
ASSLELNTEAF
>TRBV9|TRBJ1-2
ASSVGQGNSNYGYT
>TRBV7-9|TRBJ2-1
ASSIRDREYNEQF
>TRBV28|TRBJ1-4
ASRTGGLRTNEKLF
>TRBV30|TRBJ1-3
AWSVGNPGNTIY
>TRBV30|TRBJ1-2
AWSTGPGYGYT
>TRBV7-9|TRBJ2-5
ASSPSGRQETQY